This record covers a single T cell receptor beta chain. Its antigen is still unknown. This record belongs to a study of T cell responses to AZD1222 COVID-19 vaccine. Profiling relied on immunoSEQ multiplex PCR, and the TCRdb table lists in-frame clones only, not all of them. The table lists about 120,000 clones, about 83% of them singletons. The CDR3 contains 11 residues. Between the trimmed V and J ends, which lost 4 bases and 7 bases, there was a span of 4 bases. Germline V gene sequence: CDR1 SNHLY, CDR2 FYNNEI. General study points: Every sample of the repertoires postdated the peak T cell response.

Sequenced material: peripheral blood, taken on day 0 of AZD1222 vaccination. The chain combines TRBV2 with TRBJ2-2, with no clear D. This sequence originates from an adult in good health. CDR3 amino acids: CASSVVGELFF. CDR3 coding DNA: TGTGCCAGCAGTGTTGTCGGGGAGCTGTTTTTT.